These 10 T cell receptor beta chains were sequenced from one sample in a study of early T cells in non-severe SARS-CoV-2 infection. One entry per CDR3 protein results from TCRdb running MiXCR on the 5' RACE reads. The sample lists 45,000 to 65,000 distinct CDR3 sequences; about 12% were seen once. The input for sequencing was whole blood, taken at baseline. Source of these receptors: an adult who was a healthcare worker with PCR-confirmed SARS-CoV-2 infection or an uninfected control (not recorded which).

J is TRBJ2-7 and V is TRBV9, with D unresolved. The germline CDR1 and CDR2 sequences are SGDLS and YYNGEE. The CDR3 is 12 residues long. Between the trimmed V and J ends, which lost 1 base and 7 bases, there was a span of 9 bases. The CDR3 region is CASSVPPGEQYF. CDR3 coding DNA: TGTGCCAGCAGCGTACCTCCCGGGGAGCAGTACTTC.

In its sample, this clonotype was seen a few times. CDR3 nucleotide sequence: TGTGCCACCAGTGATTCCCGTCGAGCGGGAGTTAAGAATGAGCAGTTCTTC. Translated: CATSDSRRAGVKNEQFF. This sequence joins TRBV24-1 and TRBJ2-1; 8 bases align to TRBD2. CDR1 is KGHDR and CDR2 is SFDVKD in the germline V gene. Trimming took 2 bases from V and 7 from J; bases not matched to a gene: 12. This CDR3 region has 17 residues.

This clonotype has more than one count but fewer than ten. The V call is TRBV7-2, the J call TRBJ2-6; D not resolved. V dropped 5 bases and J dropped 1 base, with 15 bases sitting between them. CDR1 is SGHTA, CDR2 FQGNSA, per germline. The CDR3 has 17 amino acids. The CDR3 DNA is TGTGCCAGCAGCCGTGACGCTGCCGGATCTGGGGCCAACGTCCTGACTTTC. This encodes CASSRDAAGSGANVLTF.

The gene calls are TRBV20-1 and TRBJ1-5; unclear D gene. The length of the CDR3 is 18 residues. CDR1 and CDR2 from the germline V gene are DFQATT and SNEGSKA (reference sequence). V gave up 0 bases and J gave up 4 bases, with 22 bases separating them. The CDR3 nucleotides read TGCAGTGCTAGAGATCCAGCACTGAGACCCGGACCAAATCAGCCCCAGCATTTT. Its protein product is CSARDPALRPGPNQPQHF.

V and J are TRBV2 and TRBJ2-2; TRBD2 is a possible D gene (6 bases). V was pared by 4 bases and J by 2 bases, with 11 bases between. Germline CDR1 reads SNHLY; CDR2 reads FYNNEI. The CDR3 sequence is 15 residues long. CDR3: CASSVRRDNTGELFF. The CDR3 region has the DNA TGTGCCAGCAGTGTGCGGCGGGATAACACCGGGGAGCTGTTTTTT.

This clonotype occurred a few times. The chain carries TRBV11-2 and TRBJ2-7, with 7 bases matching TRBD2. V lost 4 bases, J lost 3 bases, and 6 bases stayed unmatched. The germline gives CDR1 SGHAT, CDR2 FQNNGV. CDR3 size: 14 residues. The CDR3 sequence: CASSSGGSHYEQYF. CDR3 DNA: TGTGCCAGCAGCTCCGGCGGGAGCCACTACGAGCAGTACTTC.

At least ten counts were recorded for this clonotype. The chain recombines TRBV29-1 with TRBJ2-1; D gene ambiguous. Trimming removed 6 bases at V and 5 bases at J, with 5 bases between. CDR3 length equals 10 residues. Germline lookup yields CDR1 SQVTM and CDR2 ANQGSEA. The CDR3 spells CSVADNEQFF. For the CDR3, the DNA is TGCAGCGTGGCAGACAATGAGCAGTTCTTC.

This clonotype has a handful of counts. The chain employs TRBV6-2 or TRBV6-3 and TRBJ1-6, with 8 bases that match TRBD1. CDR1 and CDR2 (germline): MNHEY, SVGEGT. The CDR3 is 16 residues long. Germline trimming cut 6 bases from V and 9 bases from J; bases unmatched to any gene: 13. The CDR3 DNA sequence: TGTGCCAGCAGACCCGGGACAGGAGGACCAGGTTCACCCCTCCACTTT. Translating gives CASRPGTGGPGSPLHF.

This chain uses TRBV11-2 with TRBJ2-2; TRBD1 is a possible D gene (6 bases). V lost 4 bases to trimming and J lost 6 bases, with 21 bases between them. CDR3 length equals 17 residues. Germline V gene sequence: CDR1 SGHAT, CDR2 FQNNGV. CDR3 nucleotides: TGTGCCAGCAGCTCCCGCCCGGGACACGTGGACCCCGGGGAGCTGTTTTTT. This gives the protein CASSSRPGHVDPGELFF.

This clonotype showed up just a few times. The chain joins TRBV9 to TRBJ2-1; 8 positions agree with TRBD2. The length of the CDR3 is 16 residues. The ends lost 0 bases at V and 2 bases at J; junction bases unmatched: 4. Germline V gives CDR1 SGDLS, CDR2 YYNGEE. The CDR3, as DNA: TGTGCCAGCAGCGTAGATGAACTAGCGGCCTACAATGAGCAGTTCTTC. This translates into CASSVDELAAYNEQFF.